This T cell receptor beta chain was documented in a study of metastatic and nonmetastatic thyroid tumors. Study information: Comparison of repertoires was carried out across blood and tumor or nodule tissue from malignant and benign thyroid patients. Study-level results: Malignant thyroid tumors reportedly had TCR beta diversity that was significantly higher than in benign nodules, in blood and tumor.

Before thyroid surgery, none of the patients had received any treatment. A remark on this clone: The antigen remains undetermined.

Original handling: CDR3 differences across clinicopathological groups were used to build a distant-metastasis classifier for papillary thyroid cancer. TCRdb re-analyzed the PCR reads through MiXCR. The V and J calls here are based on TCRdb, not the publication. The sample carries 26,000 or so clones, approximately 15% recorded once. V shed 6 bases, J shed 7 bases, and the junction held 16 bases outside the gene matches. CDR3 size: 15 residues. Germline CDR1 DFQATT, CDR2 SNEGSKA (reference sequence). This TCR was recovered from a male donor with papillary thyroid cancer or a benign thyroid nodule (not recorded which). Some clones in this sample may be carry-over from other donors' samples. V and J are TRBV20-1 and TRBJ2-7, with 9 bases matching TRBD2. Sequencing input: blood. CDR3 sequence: CSATRGASGDGEQYF. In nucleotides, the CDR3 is TGCAGTGCCACTCGGGGGGCTAGCGGGGATGGGGAGCAGTACTTC.